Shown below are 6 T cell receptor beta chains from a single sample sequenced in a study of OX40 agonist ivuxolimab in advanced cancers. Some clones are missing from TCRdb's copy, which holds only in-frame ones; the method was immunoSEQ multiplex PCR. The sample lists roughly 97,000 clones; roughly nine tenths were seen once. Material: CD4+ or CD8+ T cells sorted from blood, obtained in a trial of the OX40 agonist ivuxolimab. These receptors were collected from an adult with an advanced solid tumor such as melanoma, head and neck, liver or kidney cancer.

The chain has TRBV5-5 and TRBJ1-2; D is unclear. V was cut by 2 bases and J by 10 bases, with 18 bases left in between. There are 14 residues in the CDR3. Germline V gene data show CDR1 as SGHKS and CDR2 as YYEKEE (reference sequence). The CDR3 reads CASSFARPEGVYTF. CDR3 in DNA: TGTGCCAGCAGCTTTGCACGCCCCGAGGGTGTCTACACCTTC.

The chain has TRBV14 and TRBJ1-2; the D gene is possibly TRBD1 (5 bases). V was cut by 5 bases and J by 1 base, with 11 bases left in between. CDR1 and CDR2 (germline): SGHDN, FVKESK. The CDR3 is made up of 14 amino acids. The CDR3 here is CASSSRQINYGYTF. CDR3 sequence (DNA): TGTGCCAGCAGCTCCCGACAGATTAACTATGGCTACACCTTC.

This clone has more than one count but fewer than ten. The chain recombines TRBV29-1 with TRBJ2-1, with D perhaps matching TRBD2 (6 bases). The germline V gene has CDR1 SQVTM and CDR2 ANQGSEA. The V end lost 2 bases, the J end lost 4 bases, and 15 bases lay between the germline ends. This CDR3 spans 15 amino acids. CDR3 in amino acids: CSVEPSGAPYNEQFF. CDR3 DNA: TGCAGCGTTGAACCCTCGGGAGCCCCTTACAATGAGCAGTTCTTC.

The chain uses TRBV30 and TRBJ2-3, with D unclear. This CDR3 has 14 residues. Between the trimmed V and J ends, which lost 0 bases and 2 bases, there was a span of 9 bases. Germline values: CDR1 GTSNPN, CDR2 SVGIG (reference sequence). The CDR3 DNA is TGTGCCTGGAGTGTAGGTCAACACACAGATACGCAGTATTTT. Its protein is CAWSVGQHTDTQYF.

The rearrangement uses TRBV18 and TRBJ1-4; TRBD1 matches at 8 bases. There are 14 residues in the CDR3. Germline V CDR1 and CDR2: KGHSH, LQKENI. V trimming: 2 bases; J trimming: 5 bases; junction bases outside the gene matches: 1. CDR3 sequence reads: CASSPRTGNEKLFF. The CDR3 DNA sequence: TGTGCCAGCTCACCAAGGACAGGGAATGAAAAACTGTTTTTT.

In nucleotides, the CDR3 is TGTGCCAGCAGCTTCCACCCCCAGGGACTCGGGGAGCTGTTTTTT. Protein sequence: CASSFHPQGLGELFF. The chain links TRBV11-2 to TRBJ2-2; the D gene is possibly TRBD2 (6 bases). The CDR3 is made up of 15 amino acids. Germline loops: CDR1 SGHAT, CDR2 FQNNGV. With 3 bases removed from V and 7 bases from J, the gap between germline ends came to 15 bases.